These T cell receptor beta chains were read from a single sample in a study of T cell responses to AZD1222 COVID-19 vaccine. Data came from immunoSEQ multiplex PCR; TCRdb stores just in-frame clones and leaves some out. The table lists about 130,000 clones, 70% to 90% of them singletons. The starting material was peripheral blood, obtained on day 0 of AZD1222 vaccination. These receptors were obtained from an adult in good health. Each CDR3 is given with its conserved first and last residue. A D gene is named only where the DNA matches it firmly. Expanded clones are given a class, and other clones once, few, many or no size at all.

cdr3_length j_call d_call clone_size v_call cdr3_aa cdr3_nt
17 TRBJ1-2 TRBD1 NA TRBV14 CASSHLPGQGGVYGYTF TGTGCCAGCAGCCATCTTCCTGGGCAGGGGGGCGTCTATGGCTACACCTTC
16 TRBJ2-6 TRBD1 NA TRBV27 CASSGTGGYGANVLTF TGTGCCAGCAGCGGGACAGGGGGTTATGGGGCCAACGTCCTGACTTTC
15 TRBJ1-1 NA NA TRBV27 CASSPVQRGNTEAFF TGTGCCAGCAGTCCTGTGCAGAGGGGGAACACTGAAGCTTTCTTT
16 TRBJ2-6 NA NA TRBV11-3 CASSQVQGSGANVLTF TGTGCCAGCAGCCAAGTACAGGGATCTGGGGCCAACGTCCTGACTTTC
14 TRBJ2-7 TRBD1 NA TRBV9 CASSIGQGGYEQYF TGTGCCAGCAGCATAGGACAGGGGGGCTACGAGCAGTACTTC
16 TRBJ2-7 NA NA TRBV15 CATSRPQDSPGNEQYF TGTGCCACCAGCAGACCCCAGGACTCCCCCGGGAACGAGCAGTACTTC
16 TRBJ2-5 NA NA TRBV10-3 CAISEGWGLLRETQYF TGTGCCATCAGTGAGGGTTGGGGCCTACTACGGGAGACCCAGTACTTC
15 TRBJ2-1 TRBD2 NA TRBV7-9 CASSASGTRMNEQFF TGTGCCAGCAGCGCCTCCGGGACTAGGATGAATGAGCAGTTCTTC
14 TRBJ2-5 NA NA TRBV7-3 CASSPGSPWETQYF TGTGCCAGCAGCCCCGGGAGTCCTTGGGAGACCCAGTACTTC
18 TRBJ2-1 TRBD2 NA TRBV5-1 CASSLASPGTSGSYEQFF TGCGCCAGCAGCTTGGCGTCCCCCGGGACTAGCGGGAGCTATGAGCAGTTCTTC
11 TRBJ2-5 NA NA TRBV20-1 CSARAGETQYF TGCAGTGCTAGAGCAGGAGAGACCCAGTACTTC
15 TRBJ2-6 NA NA TRBV6-4 CASSESQSGANVLTF TGTGCCAGCAGTGAAAGTCAGTCTGGGGCCAACGTCCTGACTTTC
14 TRBJ2-2 NA few TRBV3-1/TRBV3-2 CASSPPGETGELFF TGTGCCAGCAGCCCACCAGGGGAAACCGGGGAGCTGTTTTTT
18 TRBJ2-1 TRBD2 NA TRBV5-1 CASSLGGLAGVQGNEQFF TGCGCCAGCAGCTTGGGTGGACTAGCGGGAGTTCAGGGCAATGAGCAGTTCTTC
13 TRBJ1-6 NA NA TRBV12-3/TRBV12-4 CASTGDRNSPLHF TGTGCCAGCACCGGGGATCGGAATTCACCCCTCCACTTT
15 TRBJ1-4 NA NA TRBV6-5 CASGRDPATNEKLFF TGTGCCAGCGGCCGGGACCCTGCAACTAATGAAAAACTGTTTTTT
16 TRBJ2-7 TRBD1 NA TRBV6-6 CASSYSGQGGRNEQYF TGTGCCAGCAGTTACTCGGGACAGGGAGGTAGAAACGAGCAGTACTTC
16 TRBJ1-2 TRBD1 NA TRBV29-1 CSVGILGTGVLYGYTF TGCAGCGTTGGAATTCTAGGAACAGGGGTACTCTATGGCTACACCTTC
16 TRBJ2-3 NA once TRBV7-9 CASSLGTSGRTDTQYF TGTGCCAGCAGCTTAGGGACCTCCGGGCGCACAGATACGCAGTATTTT
15 TRBJ1-6 NA NA TRBV5-1 CASSLGWGVDSPLHF TGCGCCAGCAGCTTGGGGTGGGGGGTCGATTCACCCCTCCACTTT
15 TRBJ1-2 TRBD1 NA TRBV11-3 CASSLAGTAMGGYTF TGTGCCAGCAGCTTAGCCGGGACAGCTATGGGGGGCTACACCTTC
16 TRBJ1-1 NA once TRBV7-9 CASSFPPTAPSTEAFF TGTGCCAGCAGCTTTCCCCCGACAGCACCAAGTACTGAAGCTTTCTTT
12 TRBJ2-1 NA once TRBV12-3/TRBV12-4 CASSLAHGEQFF TGTGCCAGCAGTTTAGCGCATGGTGAGCAGTTCTTC
16 TRBJ1-2 TRBD1 NA TRBV5-4 CASSSPGRGLSGGYTF TGTGCCAGCAGCTCCCCCGGCAGGGGGCTTTCCGGGGGCTACACCTTC
17 TRBJ2-1 TRBD1 NA TRBV15 CATSPSVGQGPEDEQFF TGTGCCACCAGCCCGTCCGTCGGACAGGGGCCTGAGGATGAGCAGTTCTTC
15 TRBJ2-1 NA NA TRBV27 CASSLRGRAGNEQFF TGTGCCAGCAGTTTAAGGGGCAGGGCTGGAAATGAGCAGTTCTTC